These T cell receptor beta chains were read from a single sample in a study of identical twins. MiXCR, applied by TCRdb to the 5' RACE reads, yields one record per CDR3 protein. The profile shows hundreds of thousands of distinct CDR3 sequences, roughly an eighth of them singletons. Separately, the same data were catalogued under a study of yellow fever vaccine responses in identical twins.

The sequenced sample consisted of CD8+ T cells sorted from blood. These receptor sequences come from a woman aged 18-30 years in good health. Both conserved end residues are part of each CDR3. Each record gives: J gene, clone size, D gene, V gene, CDR3 protein, CDR3 DNA. The D gene is left open where the match is weak. Clone size is shown for a subset of rows, as once, few, many or a class of expanded clone.

j_gene: TRBJ2-3; abundance: NA; d_gene: TRBD2; v_gene: TRBV4-2; CDR3aa: CASSQDGLAGGDTQYF; CDR3nt: TGTGCCAGCAGCCAAGATGGGCTAGCGGGGGGAGATACGCAGTATTTT
j_gene: TRBJ2-5; abundance: many; d_gene: TRBD2; v_gene: TRBV10-3; CDR3aa: CAISSVGGWLEETQYF; CDR3nt: TGTGCCATCAGTTCAGTCGGGGGGTGGTTGGAAGAGACCCAGTACTTC
j_gene: TRBJ2-5; abundance: few; d_gene: NA; v_gene: TRBV5-1; CDR3aa: CASSLEPGETQYF; CDR3nt: TGCGCCAGCAGCTTGGAGCCAGGGGAGACCCAGTACTTC
j_gene: TRBJ2-1; abundance: few; d_gene: NA; v_gene: TRBV21-1; CDR3aa: CASSKGGRTRVVNEQFF; CDR3nt: TGTGCCAGCAGCAAAGGAGGGAGGACTAGGGTGGTAAATGAGCAGTTCTTC
j_gene: TRBJ2-1; abundance: many; d_gene: TRBD2; v_gene: TRBV10-3; CDR3aa: CAISDWAGGPKNEQFF; CDR3nt: TGTGCCATCAGTGATTGGGCGGGGGGGCCCAAAAATGAGCAGTTCTTC
j_gene: TRBJ2-1; abundance: few; d_gene: NA; v_gene: TRBV27; CDR3aa: CASSLFEFNEQFF; CDR3nt: TGTGCCAGCAGTTTATTCGAATTCAATGAGCAGTTCTTC
j_gene: TRBJ2-1; abundance: NA; d_gene: NA; v_gene: TRBV9; CDR3aa: CASSVGSPTYNEQFF; CDR3nt: TGTGCCAGCAGCGTAGGGTCTCCAACCTACAATGAGCAGTTCTTC
j_gene: TRBJ2-5; abundance: many; d_gene: NA; v_gene: TRBV6-1; CDR3aa: CASSPGGVETQYF; CDR3nt: TGTGCCAGCAGCCCCGGTGGGGTGGAGACCCAGTACTTC
j_gene: TRBJ2-2; abundance: NA; d_gene: NA; v_gene: TRBV7-9; CDR3aa: CASSSLPGELFF; CDR3nt: TGTGCCAGCAGCTCCCTTCCCGGGGAGCTGTTTTTT
j_gene: TRBJ1-2; abundance: few; d_gene: TRBD1; v_gene: TRBV28; CDR3aa: CASSFRGSDGYTF; CDR3nt: TGTGCCAGCAGTTTCAGGGGGAGTGATGGCTACACCTTC
j_gene: TRBJ2-1; abundance: NA; d_gene: TRBD2; v_gene: TRBV4-1; CDR3aa: CASSQDRSGGYNEQFF; CDR3nt: TGCGCCAGCAGCCAAGATAGGAGCGGGGGGTACAATGAGCAGTTCTTC
j_gene: TRBJ1-1; abundance: NA; d_gene: TRBD1; v_gene: TRBV7-8; CDR3aa: CASSLASQGAITEAFF; CDR3nt: TGTGCCAGCAGCTTAGCGTCGCAGGGGGCCATCACTGAAGCTTTCTTT
j_gene: TRBJ2-2; abundance: NA; d_gene: NA; v_gene: TRBV7-9; CDR3aa: CASSLGGRSTGELFF; CDR3nt: TGTGCCAGCAGCTTAGGTGGGAGGAGTACCGGGGAGCTGTTTTTT
j_gene: TRBJ2-7; abundance: few; d_gene: NA; v_gene: TRBV7-9; CDR3aa: CASSLVLGPSYEQYF; CDR3nt: TGTGCCAGCAGCTTAGTACTGGGCCCGTCCTACGAGCAGTACTTC
j_gene: TRBJ2-2; abundance: many; d_gene: TRBD2; v_gene: TRBV4-1; CDR3aa: CASSQNLAGGSTGELFF; CDR3nt: TGCGCCAGCAGCCAAAATCTAGCGGGGGGGAGCACCGGGGAGCTGTTTTTT
j_gene: TRBJ2-3; abundance: few; d_gene: TRBD2; v_gene: TRBV4-1; CDR3aa: CASSQGSSGGATDTQYF; CDR3nt: TGCGCCAGCAGCCAGGGATCTAGCGGGGGGGCGACAGATACGCAGTATTTT
j_gene: TRBJ2-3; abundance: NA; d_gene: TRBD2; v_gene: TRBV3-1; CDR3aa: CATTQGVAGVSTDTQYF; CDR3nt: TGTGCCACCACCCAAGGCGTTGCGGGAGTTAGCACAGATACGCAGTATTTT
j_gene: TRBJ1-3; abundance: few; d_gene: NA; v_gene: TRBV19; CDR3aa: CASARTGANTIYF; CDR3nt: TGTGCCAGTGCCAGGACCGGAGCAAACACCATATATTTT
j_gene: TRBJ2-6; abundance: NA; d_gene: TRBD1; v_gene: TRBV28; CDR3aa: CASSLGLGQGFSGANVLTF; CDR3nt: TGTGCCAGCAGTTTAGGTCTCGGACAGGGGTTTTCTGGGGCCAACGTCCTGACTTTC
j_gene: TRBJ2-1; abundance: NA; d_gene: NA; v_gene: TRBV2; CDR3aa: CATQRSHNEQFF; CDR3nt: TGTGCCACCCAGCGTTCACACAATGAGCAGTTCTTC
j_gene: TRBJ2-1; abundance: few; d_gene: NA; v_gene: TRBV2; CDR3aa: CASSEEYRVENEQFF; CDR3nt: TGTGCCAGCAGTGAAGAATACAGGGTAGAAAATGAGCAGTTCTTC
j_gene: TRBJ2-3; abundance: few; d_gene: NA; v_gene: TRBV29-1; CDR3aa: CSVAGAAPTDTQYF; CDR3nt: TGCAGCGTGGCGGGGGCGGCGCCCACAGATACGCAGTATTTT
j_gene: TRBJ2-1; abundance: NA; d_gene: TRBD2; v_gene: TRBV9; CDR3aa: CASSVGGTSFNEQFF; CDR3nt: TGTGCCAGCAGCGTAGGTGGGACTAGCTTCAATGAGCAGTTCTTC
j_gene: TRBJ2-1; abundance: few; d_gene: TRBD2; v_gene: TRBV20-1; CDR3aa: CSARDVRRGDLNEQFF; CDR3nt: TGCAGTGCTAGAGATGTGAGGCGGGGGGACCTAAATGAGCAGTTCTTC
j_gene: TRBJ1-1; abundance: NA; d_gene: TRBD1; v_gene: TRBV20-1; CDR3aa: CSASALGGRLEWVTEAFF; CDR3nt: TGCAGTGCTAGCGCCCTAGGGGGCAGGCTAGAATGGGTCACTGAAGCTTTCTTT
j_gene: TRBJ2-6; abundance: few; d_gene: TRBD2; v_gene: TRBV28; CDR3aa: CASSRLAGGTGANVLTF; CDR3nt: TGTGCCAGCAGTCGACTAGCGGGAGGAACTGGGGCCAACGTCCTGACTTTC
j_gene: TRBJ2-1; abundance: NA; d_gene: NA; v_gene: TRBV29-1; CDR3aa: CSVVGTRGLFF; CDR3nt: TGCAGCGTTGTCGGAACCAGGGGCCTGTTCTTC
j_gene: TRBJ1-1; abundance: few; d_gene: TRBD1; v_gene: TRBV5-1; CDR3aa: CASSLSTGGPAAFF; CDR3nt: TGCGCCAGCAGCTTGAGTACAGGGGGTCCTGCAGCTTTCTTT
j_gene: TRBJ2-7; abundance: few; d_gene: TRBD2; v_gene: TRBV6-2/TRBV6-3; CDR3aa: CASNLSGRGDYEQYF; CDR3nt: TGTGCCAGCAACCTTAGCGGGAGGGGTGACTACGAGCAGTACTTC
j_gene: TRBJ2-1; abundance: few; d_gene: NA; v_gene: TRBV6-5; CDR3aa: CASSYNDLYNEQFF; CDR3nt: TGTGCCAGCAGTTACAACGATCTCTACAATGAGCAGTTCTTC
j_gene: TRBJ2-5; abundance: NA; d_gene: NA; v_gene: TRBV3-1; CDR3aa: CASSQGLVQRKQETQYF; CDR3nt: TGTGCCAGCAGCCAAGGATTAGTACAGAGAAAACAAGAGACCCAGTACTTC
j_gene: TRBJ2-3; abundance: few; d_gene: NA; v_gene: TRBV9; CDR3aa: CASSVGEGF; CDR3nt: TGTGCCAGCAGCGTAGGGGAAGGTTTT
j_gene: TRBJ2-3; abundance: few; d_gene: TRBD2; v_gene: TRBV6-5; CDR3aa: CASSSAGVPSTDTQYF; CDR3nt: TGTGCCAGCAGTTCTGCGGGAGTACCTAGCACAGATACGCAGTATTTT
j_gene: TRBJ2-1; abundance: many; d_gene: TRBD2; v_gene: TRBV9; CDR3aa: CASSISFSPGRAGNEQFF; CDR3nt: TGTGCCAGCAGCATCTCCTTCTCCCCCGGGAGGGCCGGCAATGAGCAGTTCTTC
j_gene: TRBJ2-2; abundance: few; d_gene: TRBD2; v_gene: TRBV2; CDR3aa: CASSVGSGVLTGELFF; CDR3nt: TGTGCCAGCAGTGTAGGTAGCGGGGTCTTGACCGGGGAGCTGTTTTTT
j_gene: TRBJ2-1; abundance: few; d_gene: NA; v_gene: TRBV12-3/TRBV12-4; CDR3aa: CASSSDTSEQFF; CDR3nt: TGTGCCAGCAGCTCCGACACTTCTGAGCAGTTCTTC
j_gene: TRBJ2-1; abundance: many; d_gene: NA; v_gene: TRBV29-1; CDR3aa: CSVDGEASYNEQFF; CDR3nt: TGCAGCGTTGACGGGGAAGCGTCCTACAATGAGCAGTTCTTC
j_gene: TRBJ2-1; abundance: few; d_gene: NA; v_gene: TRBV25-1; CDR3aa: CASSLMGYNEQFF; CDR3nt: TGTGCCAGCAGCCTCATGGGGTACAATGAGCAGTTCTTC
j_gene: TRBJ2-5; abundance: NA; d_gene: NA; v_gene: TRBV29-1; CDR3aa: CSVEDLEGVETQYF; CDR3nt: TGCAGCGTTGAAGATCTAGAAGGGGTGGAGACCCAGTACTTC
j_gene: TRBJ2-1; abundance: NA; d_gene: NA; v_gene: TRBV27; CDR3aa: CASSLSRGPYNEQFF; CDR3nt: TGTGCCAGCAGTTTATCCAGGGGCCCCTACAATGAGCAGTTCTTC
j_gene: TRBJ2-3; abundance: few; d_gene: TRBD2; v_gene: TRBV3-1; CDR3aa: CASSRLSGGYGTDTQYF; CDR3nt: TGTGCCAGCAGCCGCCTTAGCGGGGGGTACGGCACAGATACGCAGTATTTT
j_gene: TRBJ1-2; abundance: NA; d_gene: NA; v_gene: TRBV5-1; CDR3aa: CASSLFKGYGYTF; CDR3nt: TGCGCCAGCAGCTTGTTCAAGGGTTATGGCTACACCTTC
j_gene: TRBJ1-1; abundance: few; d_gene: NA; v_gene: TRBV11-2; CDR3aa: CASSYFRGENTEAFF; CDR3nt: TGTGCCAGCAGCTACTTCAGGGGAGAAAACACTGAAGCTTTCTTT
j_gene: TRBJ2-1; abundance: NA; d_gene: NA; v_gene: TRBV11-1; CDR3aa: CASSLAGFHAGAFNEQFF; CDR3nt: TGTGCCAGCAGCTTAGCGGGCTTTCACGCCGGGGCCTTCAATGAGCAGTTCTTC
j_gene: TRBJ2-7; abundance: few; d_gene: NA; v_gene: TRBV20-1; CDR3aa: CSARPTSFREGPYEQYF; CDR3nt: TGCAGTGCTAGACCTACATCATTCAGGGAAGGCCCCTACGAGCAGTACTTC
j_gene: TRBJ2-7; abundance: few; d_gene: TRBD1; v_gene: TRBV29-1; CDR3aa: CSVETGGQAYEQYF; CDR3nt: TGCAGCGTGGAGACAGGGGGGCAAGCCTACGAGCAGTACTTC